This entry is about one TCR beta chain. The antigen remains unidentified. This entry comes from a study of T cell repertoires in cytomegalovirus infection. Regarding the study as a whole: CMV carriers with the relevant HLA were identified by cumulative public TCR beta family frequency. HLA-C-restricted TCR beta clonotypes specific for CMV led the ex vivo response.

After removal of 0 bases from V and 3 bases from J, the junction contained 3 bases not matched to a gene. CDR1 and CDR2 from the germline V gene are SQVTM and ANQGSEA. The CDR3 loop spans 15 amino acids. TCRdb called the reads again in MiXCR, with one record for every CDR3 protein. Here the sample spans hundreds of thousands of distinct CDR3 sequences, 20% to 25% being singletons. The TCR originated in a human donor in good health (CMV status not recorded). Some clones in this sample may be carry-over from other donors' samples. Sequencing was carried out using CD8+ T cells from PBMCs. V is TRBV29-1 and J is TRBJ2-3; 10 bases agree with TRBD2. The CDR3 DNA reads TGCAGCGTTGAAGAACTAGCGGGGTCTACAGATACGCAGTATTTT. Its translation is CSVEELAGSTDTQYF.